Here is one T cell receptor beta chain with its context. J lost 2 bases, V lost 5 bases, and 8 bases had no gene match. The CDR3 has 16 residues. Germline loops: CDR1 SGHTA, CDR2 FQGNSA. This entry belongs to a study of blood T cell repertoires in COVID-19. Sequencing was performed with immunoSEQ multiplex PCR; in TCRdb, only in-frame clones are kept and a portion is missing. The table has approximately 200,000 clones, more than 80% seen once; the top ten hold less than 1.5%. Cohorts were assigned according to the clinical history that participants reported. The sequenced sample consisted of PBMCs or T cells enriched from blood (not recorded which). This TCR derives from a man aged 30 to 45 who had recovered from COVID-19. The chain has TRBV7-2 and TRBJ2-3; 9 bases are shared with TRBD2. The DNA of the CDR3 is TGTGCCAGCAGCCCGAGCGGGGGGCTTATCACAGATACGCAGTATTTT. It codes for CASSPSGGLITDTQYF.